Detailed here is one T cell receptor (beta chain). A much more abundant neighbour one base away suggests this may be a read error. Libraries of TCR beta came from iRepertoire HTBI primers plus Arm-PCR of CDR3 regions. In the original analysis: Identified across the samples were approximately 60 TRBV segments and around 14 TRBJ segments. TCRdb recomputed calls from the multiplex PCR reads with MiXCR, one row per CDR3 protein. These V and J calls rely on TCRdb rather than the paper's analysis. The sample consists of 400,000 to 650,000 distinct CDR3 sequences, about 16% of them appearing once. The data were taken from a study of regulatory T cells in long-lasting Graves disease. Trimming cost V 7 bases and J 3 bases, with 27 bases left between them. The CDR3 contains 19 residues. Germline V CDR1 and CDR2: SGHVS, FQNEAQ. The time point denotes: newly diagnosed GD, antithyroid drugs for less than 3 months. Isolated PBMC RNA provided the starting material for the TCR library.

These data also formed part of another study, on T cells in Graves' hyperthyroidism and ophthalmopathy. From that study: A patient was excluded if there was uncontrolled infection, other autoimmune disease, pregnancy or lactation. HTBI primers were the set used in a first-round RT-PCR of the TCR CDR3.

This specimen consisted of peripheral blood mononuclear cells (PBMCs), obtained at new diagnosis, from a patient treated with antithyroid drugs. This TCR derives from a woman aged 35-65 years with Graves disease. The gene calls are TRBV7-8 and TRBJ1-4; D unresolved. Written as DNA, the CDR3 is TGTGCCAGCAACCCAGGATGGGGTAAGCCAGGAAAAGCTAATGAAAAACTGTTTTTT. This sequence encodes CASNPGWGKPGKANEKLFF.